Listed below are T cell receptor beta chains from one sample, sequenced in a study of shared clonotypes between healthy human individuals. Clones were read by immunoSEQ multiplex PCR, and TCRdb kept only the in-frame ones, dropping some. The sample records approximately 1.9 million clones, about 93% being singletons. Specimen: naive CD8+ T cells from PBMCs. The receptors were sampled from a young man in good health. Some clones in this sample may be carry-over from other donors' samples. Both conserved end residues are part of each CDR3. Fields, in order: J gene, clone size, D gene, V gene, CDR3 DNA, CDR3 protein. The D gene is left open where the match is weak. Rows may omit the clone size; those that give it use once, few, many or a size class.

J gene: TRBJ2-7; clone size: .; D gene: .; V gene: TRBV28; CDR3 DNA: TGTGCCAGCAGCCTCGGGATTCGTAGCTACGAGCAGTACTTC; CDR3 protein: CASSLGIRSYEQYF
J gene: TRBJ2-7; clone size: .; D gene: .; V gene: TRBV27; CDR3 DNA: TGTGCCAGCAGTTTCGGACGAACCTACGAGCAGTACTTC; CDR3 protein: CASSFGRTYEQYF
J gene: TRBJ2-7; clone size: .; D gene: .; V gene: TRBV6-6; CDR3 DNA: TGTGCCAGCAGGGCCACGCTCAGGGTCGACGAGCAGTACTTC; CDR3 protein: CASRATLRVDEQYF
J gene: TRBJ2-7; clone size: .; D gene: TRBD2; V gene: TRBV7-2; CDR3 DNA: TGTGCCAGCAACCTAGCGGGAAGCTCCTACGAGCAGTACTTC; CDR3 protein: CASNLAGSSYEQYF
J gene: TRBJ2-5; clone size: .; D gene: .; V gene: TRBV25-1; CDR3 DNA: TGTGCCAGCAGTCATCTCTCAGGGGGGTACCAAGAGACCCAGTACTTC; CDR3 protein: CASSHLSGGYQETQYF
J gene: TRBJ1-2; clone size: few; D gene: .; V gene: TRBV29-1; CDR3 DNA: TGCAGCGTTGTTCCCGGCTACACCTTC; CDR3 protein: CSVVPGYTF
J gene: TRBJ2-2; clone size: .; D gene: TRBD1; V gene: TRBV7-9; CDR3 DNA: TGTGCCAGCAGCCCCCGGGACAGGGGCACCGGGGAGCTGTTTTTT; CDR3 protein: CASSPRDRGTGELFF
J gene: TRBJ1-2; clone size: once; D gene: .; V gene: TRBV10-3; CDR3 DNA: TGTGCCATCAGTGGGCGGGGAGACGGGGGCTATGGCTACACCTTC; CDR3 protein: CAISGRGDGGYGYTF
J gene: TRBJ2-7; clone size: .; D gene: TRBD2; V gene: TRBV19; CDR3 DNA: TGTGCCAGTAGTATACGGGGGGTCTACTCCTACGAGCAGTACTTC; CDR3 protein: CASSIRGVYSYEQYF
J gene: TRBJ2-5; clone size: .; D gene: .; V gene: TRBV14; CDR3 DNA: TGTGCCAGCAGCCATCGAAAGGGGAAAGGTCAAGAGACCCAGTACTTC; CDR3 protein: CASSHRKGKGQETQYF
J gene: TRBJ2-4; clone size: .; D gene: TRBD1; V gene: TRBV4-1; CDR3 DNA: TGCGCCAGCAGTCAAAAAGAAATCTCCGGGACAGGGTTTTCCAAAAACATTCAGTACTTC; CDR3 protein: CASSQKEISGTGFSKNIQYF
J gene: TRBJ2-3; clone size: .; D gene: .; V gene: TRBV4-1; CDR3 DNA: TGCGCCAGCACCCAAGGGGTTCTCCCGGCGGATACGCAGTATTTT; CDR3 protein: CASTQGVLPADTQYF
J gene: TRBJ2-7; clone size: .; D gene: .; V gene: TRBV7-9; CDR3 DNA: TGTGCCAGCAGCTTAATCCCAGGCCAAGGGTACGAGCAGTACTTC; CDR3 protein: CASSLIPGQGYEQYF
J gene: TRBJ1-1; clone size: .; D gene: .; V gene: TRBV19; CDR3 DNA: TGTGCCAGTAGCCCCCAGGGTTGGAACACTGAAGCTTTCTTT; CDR3 protein: CASSPQGWNTEAFF
J gene: TRBJ1-2; clone size: .; D gene: .; V gene: TRBV14; CDR3 DNA: TGTGCCAGCAGCCAAGACGCGGGACCCAACTATGGCTACACCTTC; CDR3 protein: CASSQDAGPNYGYTF
J gene: TRBJ1-4; clone size: once; D gene: TRBD1; V gene: TRBV5-1; CDR3 DNA: TGCGCCAGCAGCTTGGAGTGGGGACAGGAAAAACTGTTTTTT; CDR3 protein: CASSLEWGQEKLFF
J gene: TRBJ2-7; clone size: .; D gene: TRBD2; V gene: TRBV19; CDR3 DNA: TGTGCCAGTAGTCCCTTCGCGGGAGCTCGCTACGAGCAGTACTTC; CDR3 protein: CASSPFAGARYEQYF
J gene: TRBJ2-7; clone size: .; D gene: .; V gene: TRBV28; CDR3 DNA: TGTGCCAGCAGTTCTACGGTGATCCACGAGCAGTACTTC; CDR3 protein: CASSSTVIHEQYF
J gene: TRBJ2-5; clone size: .; D gene: TRBD1; V gene: TRBV7-9; CDR3 DNA: TGTGCCAGCAGCTTTTTCGGGACAGGGCAAGAGACCCAGTACTTC; CDR3 protein: CASSFFGTGQETQYF
J gene: TRBJ2-3; clone size: .; D gene: .; V gene: TRBV5-6; CDR3 DNA: TGTGCCAGCGAGGATAGCACGGATACGCAGTATTTT; CDR3 protein: CASEDSTDTQYF
J gene: TRBJ1-5; clone size: .; D gene: .; V gene: TRBV28; CDR3 DNA: TGTGCCAGCAGTTTAAATTCGTGGTCCTGGAATCAGCCCCAGCATTTT; CDR3 protein: CASSLNSWSWNQPQHF
J gene: TRBJ1-6; clone size: .; D gene: .; V gene: TRBV6-5; CDR3 DNA: TGTGCCAGCAGTTACTCTTCAGGGAACTCACCCCTCCACTTT; CDR3 protein: CASSYSSGNSPLHF
J gene: TRBJ1-1; clone size: .; D gene: .; V gene: TRBV6-5; CDR3 DNA: TGTGCCAGCAGTCCCGTGGGGGCGTACACTGAAGCTTTCTTT; CDR3 protein: CASSPVGAYTEAFF
J gene: TRBJ2-2; clone size: .; D gene: TRBD2; V gene: TRBV13; CDR3 DNA: TGTGCCAGCAGCGGGGGACTAGCGGGGAACACCGGGGAGCTGTTTTTT; CDR3 protein: CASSGGLAGNTGELFF
J gene: TRBJ2-1; clone size: once; D gene: TRBD1; V gene: TRBV4-1; CDR3 DNA: TGCGCCAGCAGCCCATCTTCAGGGGGCTCCTACAATGAGCAGTTCTTC; CDR3 protein: CASSPSSGGSYNEQFF
J gene: TRBJ1-4; clone size: .; D gene: TRBD1; V gene: TRBV19; CDR3 DNA: TGTGCCAGTGGACAGGGGGTAACAACTAATGAAAAACTGTTTTTT; CDR3 protein: CASGQGVTTNEKLFF
J gene: TRBJ2-7; clone size: .; D gene: TRBD2; V gene: TRBV27; CDR3 DNA: TGTGCCAGCAGCCCAACCCCCCTCTCTAGCGGGGTCCTCTTTTACGAGCAGTACTTC; CDR3 protein: CASSPTPLSSGVLFYEQYF
J gene: TRBJ1-1; clone size: once; D gene: .; V gene: TRBV7-3; CDR3 DNA: TGTGCCAGCAGCACCGGATCAGGGGAAGCTTTCTTT; CDR3 protein: CASSTGSGEAFF
J gene: TRBJ2-2; clone size: once; D gene: .; V gene: TRBV9; CDR3 DNA: TGTGCCAGCAGCGTATCGGGGGCCGGGGAGCTGTTTTTT; CDR3 protein: CASSVSGAGELFF
J gene: TRBJ1-5; clone size: once; D gene: TRBD1; V gene: TRBV19; CDR3 DNA: TGTGCCAGTATCCCGGACAGGGGTCAGCCCCAGCATTTT; CDR3 protein: CASIPDRGQPQHF
J gene: TRBJ2-7; clone size: once; D gene: TRBD1; V gene: TRBV27; CDR3 DNA: TGTGCCAGCAGTTTATGGGGACAGTCCGAGCAGTACTTC; CDR3 protein: CASSLWGQSEQYF
J gene: TRBJ1-2; clone size: .; D gene: .; V gene: TRBV27; CDR3 DNA: TGTGCCAGCAGTTTATTAGGGACGCAAACCTATGGCTACACCTTC; CDR3 protein: CASSLLGTQTYGYTF
J gene: TRBJ2-5; clone size: .; D gene: .; V gene: TRBV11-2; CDR3 DNA: TGTGCCAGCAGGCGGAAGGGGCAGGAGACCCAGTACTTC; CDR3 protein: CASRRKGQETQYF
J gene: TRBJ2-1; clone size: .; D gene: .; V gene: TRBV27; CDR3 DNA: TGTGCCAGCAGTCCACTGAACAATGAGCAGTTCTTC; CDR3 protein: CASSPLNNEQFF
J gene: TRBJ2-1; clone size: .; D gene: TRBD2; V gene: TRBV7-9; CDR3 DNA: TGTGCCAGCAGCCCCGGTAGCGGGAGTTGGAATGAGCAGTTCTTC; CDR3 protein: CASSPGSGSWNEQFF
J gene: TRBJ2-3; clone size: .; D gene: TRBD2; V gene: TRBV18; CDR3 DNA: TGTGCCAGCTCCCATGGGACTAGCGGTAACCCAGGTACGCAGTATTTT; CDR3 protein: CASSHGTSGNPGTQYF
J gene: TRBJ2-7; clone size: .; D gene: .; V gene: TRBV27; CDR3 DNA: TGTGCCAGCAGTTTAGCAGTGGGGATCGAGCAGTACTTC; CDR3 protein: CASSLAVGIEQYF
J gene: TRBJ2-1; clone size: .; D gene: .; V gene: TRBV7-9; CDR3 DNA: TGTGCCAGCGAGTCTTACAATGAGCAGTTCTTC; CDR3 protein: CASESYNEQFF
J gene: TRBJ2-7; clone size: .; D gene: TRBD1; V gene: TRBV7-9; CDR3 DNA: TGTGCCAGCAGCTTAGGCACAGGGGGCGATTACCCATACTACGAGCAGTACTTC; CDR3 protein: CASSLGTGGDYPYYEQYF
J gene: TRBJ2-3; clone size: .; D gene: .; V gene: TRBV5-6; CDR3 DNA: TGTGCCAGCAGCGAGGGGGCAGATACGCAGTATTTT; CDR3 protein: CASSEGADTQYF
J gene: TRBJ2-7; clone size: .; D gene: .; V gene: TRBV6-5; CDR3 DNA: TGTGCCAGCAGTGGGAGGGACAGCTACGAGCAGTACTTC; CDR3 protein: CASSGRDSYEQYF
J gene: TRBJ1-2; clone size: .; D gene: .; V gene: TRBV30; CDR3 DNA: TGTGCCTGGAGTGTACGCAGCCTCTATGGCTACACCTTC; CDR3 protein: CAWSVRSLYGYTF
J gene: TRBJ1-2; clone size: .; D gene: .; V gene: TRBV27; CDR3 DNA: TGTGCCAGCACCGCGGGCTGTGGCTACACCTTC; CDR3 protein: CASTAGCGYTF
J gene: TRBJ1-5; clone size: .; D gene: TRBD1; V gene: TRBV28; CDR3 DNA: TGTGCCAGCAGCCCGACAGGGTACAATCAGCCCCAGCATTTT; CDR3 protein: CASSPTGYNQPQHF
J gene: TRBJ2-3; clone size: once; D gene: .; V gene: TRBV15; CDR3 DNA: TGTGCCACCGCTAGGCAGGTTGGAAATACGCAGTATTTT; CDR3 protein: CATARQVGNTQYF
J gene: TRBJ2-2; clone size: .; D gene: TRBD2; V gene: TRBV4-3; CDR3 DNA: TGCGCCAGCAGCCCCGGACTAGCGGAGACCGGGGAGCTGTTTTTT; CDR3 protein: CASSPGLAETGELFF
J gene: TRBJ2-4; clone size: .; D gene: TRBD1; V gene: TRBV7-8; CDR3 DNA: TGTGCCAGCAGCCAAACTACAGGACAGGCGGGCGCCAAAAACATTCAGTACTTC; CDR3 protein: CASSQTTGQAGAKNIQYF
J gene: TRBJ2-3; clone size: .; D gene: .; V gene: TRBV7-6; CDR3 DNA: TGTGCCAGCAGCTCGCGGGGAGCCGATAGAGATACGCAGTATTTT; CDR3 protein: CASSSRGADRDTQYF
J gene: TRBJ1-4; clone size: .; D gene: .; V gene: TRBV16; CDR3 DNA: TGTGCCAGCAGCCTTATCGGGATAACTAATGAAAAACTGTTTTTT; CDR3 protein: CASSLIGITNEKLFF
J gene: TRBJ2-4; clone size: .; D gene: .; V gene: TRBV4-3; CDR3 DNA: TGCGCCAGCAGCCCGGATCGGGGTGGCGAAAACATTCAGTACTTC; CDR3 protein: CASSPDRGGENIQYF
J gene: TRBJ2-7; clone size: few; D gene: TRBD1; V gene: TRBV27; CDR3 DNA: TGTGCCAGCAGTTCCGGGACAGGGATTTCCTACGAGCAGTACTTC; CDR3 protein: CASSSGTGISYEQYF
J gene: TRBJ1-1; clone size: few; D gene: TRBD1; V gene: TRBV6-5; CDR3 DNA: TGTGCCAGCAGTCAGGGGGGAGGGACTGAAGCTTTCTTT; CDR3 protein: CASSQGGGTEAFF
J gene: TRBJ2-1; clone size: .; D gene: TRBD1; V gene: TRBV27; CDR3 DNA: TGTGCCAGCAGGACAGGGGGCTTTGAGCAGTTCTTC; CDR3 protein: CASRTGGFEQFF
J gene: TRBJ2-5; clone size: .; D gene: TRBD2; V gene: TRBV5-4; CDR3 DNA: TGTGCCAGCAGCCCGGGACTAGCGGGCGGGGAGACCCAGTACTTC; CDR3 protein: CASSPGLAGGETQYF
J gene: TRBJ2-7; clone size: .; D gene: TRBD2; V gene: TRBV15; CDR3 DNA: TGTGCCACCAGGGAGAGCGGGAGCCCCTACGAGCAGTACTTC; CDR3 protein: CATRESGSPYEQYF
J gene: TRBJ2-2; clone size: .; D gene: TRBD2; V gene: TRBV30; CDR3 DNA: TGTGCCTGGGGAACTAGCGGGAGAGGGGAGCTGTTTTTT; CDR3 protein: CAWGTSGRGELFF
J gene: TRBJ1-1; clone size: .; D gene: .; V gene: TRBV27; CDR3 DNA: TGTGCCAGCAGTTTAATACACGGCACTGAAGCTTTCTTT; CDR3 protein: CASSLIHGTEAFF